These 7 T cell receptor beta chains were all obtained from the same sample, sequenced in a study of blood T cell repertoires in COVID-19 (dated by TCRdb to the early 2020s). Library method: the immunoSEQ multiplex PCR assay. As stored in TCRdb, this immuneACCESS dataset retains in-frame rearrangements with V and J assigned. A fraction of the clones does not appear; measured against another copy, unresolved V genes explain less than half of the discrepancy, and the remainder lacks a known reason. This sample lists under 250,000 clones; about 83% were detected once. The ten top clones hold around 3.5% of the sample. Sequenced material: PBMCs or T cells enriched from blood (not recorded which). These receptors were taken from a woman aged 40 to 49 who had been exposed to COVID-19.

The gene calls are TRBV5-1 and TRBJ1-6; the match to TRBD1 covers 7 bases. V was clipped by 4 bases and J by 7 bases; unmatched bases: 17. Germline loops: CDR1 SGHRS, CDR2 YFSETQ. CDR3 size: 18 residues. Written as DNA, the CDR3 is TGCGCCAGCAGCCCTGAGGGGGCGCGGGCTTCGGGAAATTCACCCCTCCACTTT. It specifies CASSPEGARASGNSPLHF.

V and J are TRBV3-1 (or the pseudogene TRBV3-2) and TRBJ2-5; TRBD1 aligns across 7 bases. Trimming took 2 bases from V and 2 from J; bases not matched to a gene: 14. CDR1 and CDR2 from the germline V gene are LGHDT and YNNKEL (reference sequence). This CDR3 comprises 18 residues. This CDR3 reads CASSQYLTDRVRQETQYF. Here the CDR3 DNA reads TGTGCCAGCAGCCAATACCTAACAGACAGGGTGAGGCAAGAGACCCAGTACTTC.

The chain has TRBV6-5 and TRBJ1-1; D gene uncertain. The germline V and J ends were trimmed by 0 bases and 0 bases, with 11 bases remaining between them. The length of the CDR3 is 16 residues. Germline CDR1 reads MNHEY; CDR2 reads SVGAGI. This CDR3 reads CASSYSKAPMNTEAFF. As DNA, the CDR3 is TGTGCCAGCAGTTACTCGAAAGCTCCCATGAACACTGAAGCTTTCTTT.

The chain combines TRBV9 with TRBJ2-3; the match to TRBD2 covers 12 bases. Germline V gene lookup returns CDR1 SGDLS and CDR2 YYNGEE. The CDR3 consists of 15 residues. V lost 6 bases to trimming and J lost 2 bases; unmatched junction nucleotides: 4. The CDR3 sequence is CASTRTSGNTDTQYF. CDR3 bases: TGTGCCAGCACCAGGACTAGCGGGAACACAGATACGCAGTATTTT.

The DNA for the CDR3 is TGTGCCAGCAGCTTGAATTCGTTGAGGATCCGGGACAAGGGGGAGCAGTACTTC. Protein sequence: CASSLNSLRIRDKGEQYF. V and J are TRBV5-6 and TRBJ2-7, with D possibly being TRBD1 (6 bases). This CDR3 is built from 18 residues. Deletions cut 1 base from V and 7 bases from J, with 27 bases between. Germline lookup yields CDR1 SGHDT and CDR2 YYEEEE.

The chain links TRBV27 to TRBJ1-2, with D possibly being TRBD1 (6 bases). Germline V gene lookup returns CDR1 MNHEY and CDR2 SMNVEV (reference sequence). The CDR3 loop spans 15 amino acids. Trimming removed 3 bases from V and 0 bases from J, with 11 bases in between. CDR3 amino acids: CASSLAGEPNYGYTF. The CDR3 bases are TGTGCCAGCAGTTTGGCAGGGGAGCCTAACTATGGCTACACCTTC.

This clone was observed a handful of times. The chain combines TRBV19 with TRBJ1-6; D may be TRBD1 (6 bases). The CDR3 is 14 amino acids. V lost 3 bases to trimming and J lost 6 bases, with 9 bases between them. Per the germline V gene, CDR1 is LNHDA and CDR2 is SQIVND (reference sequence). The CDR3 DNA reads as TGTGCCAGTAGTATCCGGGGGGCTAATTCACCCCTCCACTTT. Its protein is CASSIRGANSPLHF.